This T cell receptor beta chain was documented in a study of tumor and adjacent non-tumor tissue in lung cancer. Turning to the study itself: Approximately 4.2 million productive TCRbeta reads were obtained per sample on average.

No cell sorting was done before RNA was extracted from the tissue. TCRbeta libraries were built with three rounds of nested PCR, modified from ARM-PCR. TCRdb used MiXCR to reprocess the multiplex PCR reads, holding one entry per CDR3 protein. This table holds fewer than 120,000 distinct CDR3 sequences, approximately 80% found once. The CDR3 is made up of 12 amino acids. Germline V gives CDR1 MDHEN, CDR2 SYDVKM. About this clonotype: The junction and the germline gene differ at one end; a read error may be behind it.

V and J are TRBV28 and TRBJ2-7; no firm D call. Sequenced material: lung tumor tissue. The receptor's source is a man aged 70 or older with non-small cell lung cancer. CDR3 loop: CASSQQPYAQYF. Here the CDR3 DNA reads TGTGCCAGTAGCCAACAACCGTACGCGCAGTACTTC.